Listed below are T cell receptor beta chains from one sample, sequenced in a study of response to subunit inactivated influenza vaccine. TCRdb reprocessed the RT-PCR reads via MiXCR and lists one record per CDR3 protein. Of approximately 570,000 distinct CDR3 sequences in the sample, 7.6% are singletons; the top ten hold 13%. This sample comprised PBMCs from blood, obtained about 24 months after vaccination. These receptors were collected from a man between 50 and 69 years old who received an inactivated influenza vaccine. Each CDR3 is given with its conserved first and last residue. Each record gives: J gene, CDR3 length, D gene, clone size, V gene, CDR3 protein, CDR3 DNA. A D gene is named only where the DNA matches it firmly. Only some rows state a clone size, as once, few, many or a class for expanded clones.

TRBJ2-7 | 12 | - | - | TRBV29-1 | CSCTGSSYEQYF | TGCAGTTGCACGGGGAGCTCCTACGAGCAGTACTTC
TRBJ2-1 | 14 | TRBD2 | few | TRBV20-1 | CSARDGAGAAEQFF | TGCAGTGCTAGAGATGGGGCGGGAGCGGCTGAGCAGTTCTTC
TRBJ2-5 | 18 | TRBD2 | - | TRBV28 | CASGSGLAGAFPQETQYF | TGTGCCAGCGGCTCGGGACTAGCGGGAGCTTTTCCTCAAGAGACCCAGTACTTC
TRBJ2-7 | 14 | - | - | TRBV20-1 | CSARDPPGSYEQYF | TGCAGTGCTAGAGATCCGCCAGGTTCCTACGAGCAGTACTTC
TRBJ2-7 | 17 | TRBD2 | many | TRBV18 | CASSPPLPGTSPTEQYF | TGTGCCAGCTCACCTCCATTACCCGGGACTAGCCCAACAGAGCAGTACTTC
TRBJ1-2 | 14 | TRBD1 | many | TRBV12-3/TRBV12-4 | CASSFPGQLYGYTF | TGTGCCAGCAGTTTCCCGGGACAGCTCTATGGCTACACCTTC
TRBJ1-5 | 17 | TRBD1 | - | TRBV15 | CATSRAVRSGQGQPQHF | TGTGCCACCAGCAGGGCCGTAAGGTCTGGACAGGGACAGCCCCAGCATTTT
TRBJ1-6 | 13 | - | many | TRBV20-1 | CSVREEGNSPLHF | TGCAGTGTGAGGGAGGAAGGCAATTCACCCCTCCACTTT
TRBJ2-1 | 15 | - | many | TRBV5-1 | CASSPFAGPGNEQFF | TGCGCCAGCAGCCCTTTCGCGGGGCCAGGCAATGAGCAGTTCTTC
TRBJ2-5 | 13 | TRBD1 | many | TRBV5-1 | CASKDRGQETQYF | TGCGCCAGCAAGGACAGGGGGCAAGAGACCCAGTACTTC